These 32 T cell receptor beta chains were sequenced from one sample in a study of T cells in Graves' hyperthyroidism and ophthalmopathy (dated by TCRdb to the late 2010s). The library was made by multiplex PCR. Sequencing was carried out with an Illumina HiSeq 2000. TCR beta CDR3 regions were amplified from RNA transcripts. For the first round of RT-PCR on the TCR CDR3, the HTBI primer set was used together with the Qiagen OneStep RT-PCR kit. Starting from the raw public reads, TCRdb applied fastp trimming at Q25, assembled clones with MiXCR and retained in-frame beta chains. Under each unique CDR3 protein, matching rows form one entry showing the most common genes and DNA. This sample has 300,000 to 350,000 distinct CDR3 sequences in its table, and about 15% of those were observed once. Jointly, the top ten make up around a third of the sample. The sample consisted of blood. The receptor source for this set is a young man with Graves' hyperthyroidism.

This clonotype has ten or more counts. V and J are TRBV2 and TRBJ2-7; 9 bases agree with TRBD1. This CDR3 has 14 residues. Trimming removed 7 bases from V and 1 base from J; junction bases left unmatched: 5. Germline CDR1 is SNHLY and CDR2 is FYNNEI. CDR3 in amino acids: CASIPDRGSYEQYF. CDR3 in DNA: TGTGCCAGCATTCCTGACAGGGGGTCCTACGAGCAGTACTTC.

The V gene is TRBV19, the J gene TRBJ2-3; D gene uncertain. V was shortened by 3 bases and J by 8 bases, with 12 bases between the two germline ends. This CDR3 is 13 amino acids long. The germline V gene encodes CDR1 LNHDA and CDR2 SQIVND (reference sequence). The CDR3, as DNA: TGTGCCAGTAGTATCTTGACACAAAGTACGCAGTATTTT. The encoded protein is CASSILTQSTQYF.

This chain connects TRBV7-9 to TRBJ1-1; 7 positions agree with TRBD1. The CDR3 sequence is 16 residues long. J lost 0 bases, V lost 3 bases, and 7 bases had no gene match. Germline CDR1 reads SEHNR; CDR2 reads FQNEAQ (reference sequence). CDR3 nucleotides: TGTGCCAGCAGCTTGCGGACAGGAGGATTGAACACTGAAGCTTTCTTT. Residues: CASSLRTGGLNTEAFF.

The table lists this clonotype with many counts. The chain recombines TRBV11-2 with TRBJ2-5; TRBD1 or TRBD2 may be the D gene (5 bases each). The CDR3 consists of 18 residues. V was pared by 5 bases and J by 5 bases, with 27 bases between. From germline, CDR1 is SGHAT and CDR2 FQNNGV. The CDR3 DNA follows: TGTGCCAGCAGCCATTGGGCCCGACACGGGGCTCCCGCGGAGACCCAGTACTTC. This codes for CASSHWARHGAPAETQYF.

The table lists this clonotype with many counts. The V gene is TRBV30, the J gene TRBJ1-3, with unresolved D. Germline assignment: CDR1 GTSNPN and CDR2 SVGIG (reference sequence). The CDR3 is 15 amino acids. V was clipped by 0 bases and J by 2 bases, with 11 bases between them. CDR3 bases: TGTGCCTGGAGTGTATCGAGGCAGCCTGGAAACACCATATATTTT. Its protein is CAWSVSRQPGNTIYF.

The gene calls are TRBV30 and TRBJ2-2; TRBD1 matches at 7 bases. V shed 8 bases and J 1 base; nucleotides not matched to a gene: 10. Germline CDR1 is GTSNPN and CDR2 is SVGIG (reference sequence). This CDR3 is 15 amino acids long. The CDR3 DNA sequence: TGTGCCCAAACAGAGGGGGCGTGGAACACCGGGGAGCTGTTTTTT. It yields the protein CAQTEGAWNTGELFF.

This clonotype has ten or more counts. This chain uses TRBV20-1 with TRBJ1-5, with D possibly matching TRBD1 (5 bases). V was pared by 7 bases and J by 6 bases, with 16 bases between. This CDR3 has 13 residues. Germline loops: CDR1 DFQATT, CDR2 SNEGSKA (reference sequence). This CDR3 is CSGKEGTGQPQHF. CDR3 nucleotide sequence: TGCAGTGGTAAAGAGGGGACGGGTCAGCCCCAGCATTTT.

This clonotype showed up many times. The V and J genes are TRBV12-3 or TRBV12-4 and TRBJ1-1, with TRBD1 identical over 7 bases. This CDR3 region has 12 residues. Trimming removed 6 bases from V and 5 bases from J; junction bases left unmatched: 3. CDR3 DNA: TGTGCCAGCAGGGGACAGACGACTGAAGCTTTCTTT. Protein: CASRGQTTEAFF.

V usage is TRBV4-2 and J usage is TRBJ1-2; the D is unclear. The CDR3 totals 14 residues. The germline V and J ends were trimmed by 4 bases and 3 bases, with 12 bases remaining between them. Germline assignment: CDR1 LGHNA and CDR2 YNFKEQ. CDR3 sequence (DNA): TGTGCCAGCAGCCGGGGAACCGAGGACTATGGCTACACCTTC. Protein product: CASSRGTEDYGYTF.

This clonotype was detected many times. The V call is TRBV12-3 or TRBV12-4, the J call TRBJ1-2; D remains ambiguous. CDR3 length equals 14 residues. V dropped 0 bases and J dropped 8 bases, with 13 bases sitting between them. This CDR3 is CASSLAWTDQGYTF. The CDR3 DNA reads TGTGCCAGCAGTTTAGCGTGGACCGACCAAGGCTACACCTTC.

This clonotype was seen at least ten times. CDR3 loop: CATCSGRRSSYNEQFF. As DNA, the CDR3 is TGTGCCACATGTAGTGGGCGGCGGAGCTCCTACAATGAGCAGTTCTTC. The V and J genes are TRBV6-1 and TRBJ2-1; D is unclear. Trimming took 10 bases from V and 0 from J, leaving 19 bases between them. In germline, CDR1 is MNHNS, CDR2 SASEGT. The CDR3 totals 16 residues.

The V gene is TRBV28, the J gene TRBJ2-2; D ambiguous. Between the trimmed V and J ends, which lost 6 bases and 6 bases, there was a span of 11 bases. The CDR3 is 13 amino acids. Germline loops: CDR1 MDHEN, CDR2 SYDVKM. The CDR3 DNA is TGTGCCAGCAGCCAAGTCATTGCCGGGGAGCTGTTTTTT. It translates to CASSQVIAGELFF.

This clonotype showed up many times. The rearrangement uses TRBV3-1 and TRBJ1-5; D unclear. CDR1 LGHDT and CDR2 YNNKEL come from the germline V gene (reference sequence). The CDR3 totals 14 residues. V lost 3 bases to trimming and J lost 4 bases, with 10 bases between them. CDR3 bases: TGTGCCAGCAGCCACGGACGTCCTAATCAGCCCCAGCATTTT. Translation gives CASSHGRPNQPQHF.

The J gene is TRBJ2-4, the V gene TRBV18; D not resolved. Germline V gene lookup returns CDR1 KGHSH and CDR2 LQKENI. The V end lost 3 bases, the J end lost 3 bases, and 12 bases lay between the germline ends. The CDR3 totals 15 residues. CDR3 sequence (DNA): TGTGCCAGCTCACCGGAACAACCGGGCAAAAACATTCAGTACTTC. It encodes CASSPEQPGKNIQYF. Supplemented by reference TRBV18 and TRBJ2-4, the full variable domain reads NAGVMQNPRHLVRRRGQEARLRCSPMKGHSHVYWYRQLPEEGLKFMVYLQKENIIDESGMPKERFSAEFPKEGPSILRIQQVVRGDSAAYFCASSPEQPGKNIQYFGAGTRLSVL.

This clonotype was picked up many times. The CDR3 nucleotides read TGTGCCAGCAGCTTAGTCGTGCGGAGCACAGATACGCAGTATTTT. Translation: CASSLVVRSTDTQYF. This chain uses TRBV11-2 with TRBJ2-3; D is ambiguous. The CDR3 length is 15 residues. CDR1 is SGHAT, CDR2 FQNNGV, per germline. Trimming stripped 1 base from V and 0 bases from J, with 8 bases between. Supplemented by reference TRBV11-2 and TRBJ2-3, the full variable domain reads EAGVAQSPRYKIIEKRQSVAFWCNPISGHATLYWYQQILGQGPKLLIQFQNNGVVDDSQLPKDRFSAERLKGVDSTLKIQPAKLEDSAVYLCASSLVVRSTDTQYFGPGTRLTVL.

The chain couples TRBV2 to TRBJ1-2, with D possibly TRBD1 on 6 matching bases. Trimming stripped 6 bases from V and 11 bases from J, with 13 bases between. The CDR3 consists of 11 residues. Germline-derived CDR1 and CDR2 are SNHLY and FYNNEI. CDR3 loop: CASRELQGYTF. CDR3 DNA sequence: TGTGCCAGCAGAGAACTACAGGGATACACCTTC.

This clonotype has more than one count but fewer than ten. The genes are TRBV6-1 and TRBJ2-1; TRBD2 aligns across 13 bases. The CDR3 is 15 residues long. V trimming: 4 bases; J trimming: 8 bases; junction bases outside the gene matches: 5. The germline gives CDR1 MNHNS, CDR2 SASEGT. The CDR3 coding sequence is TGTGCCAGCAGTGTACTAGCGGGAGGGCCCCATGAGCAGTTCTTC. It encodes CASSVLAGGPHEQFF.

This clonotype was seen ten or more times. This chain connects TRBV28 to TRBJ1-6, with 9 bases fitting TRBD1. The germline CDR1 and CDR2 sequences are MDHEN and SYDVKM. CDR3 length equals 15 residues. V gave up 5 bases and J gave up 19 bases; unmatched junction bases: 18. This chain's CDR3 is CASSVPGTGKARQHF. The CDR3 nucleotides read TGTGCCAGCAGTGTTCCCGGGACAGGGAAAGCGAGGCAGCACTTT.

This clonotype was seen many times. V and J are TRBV10-1 and TRBJ2-5, with D uncertain. This CDR3 contains 16 residues. V lost 3 bases, J lost 3 bases, and 17 bases lay in between. The V gene's germline CDR1 is WNHNN and CDR2 SYGVQD (reference sequence). CDR3 coding DNA: TGCGCCAGCAGTGAAGGTGCAGCCGCCGGAGAAGAGACCCAGTACTTC. It yields the protein CASSEGAAAGEETQYF.

The sample holds many counts of this clonotype. The genes are TRBV5-1 and TRBJ2-7; D not resolved. Germline-derived CDR1 and CDR2 are SGHRS and YFSETQ. CDR3 length equals 14 residues. V lost 0 bases and J lost 3, with 10 bases in between. This CDR3 reads CASSLAGQSYEQYF. In DNA, the CDR3 is TGCGCCAGCAGCTTGGCCGGGCAGAGCTACGAGCAGTACTTC.

The DNA of the CDR3 is TGCAGTGCTAGGCTGGGTCTCAATGTTTACAATGAGCAGTTCTTC. It encodes CSARLGLNVYNEQFF. V and J are TRBV20-1 and TRBJ2-1, with D unclear. Trimming left V 3 bases short and J 4 bases short, with 16 bases between. CDR3 length equals 15 residues. The germline V gene encodes CDR1 DFQATT and CDR2 SNEGSKA (reference sequence).

At least ten counts were recorded for this clonotype. This sequence joins TRBV30 and TRBJ1-2, with TRBD1 matching over 8 bases. V dropped 5 bases and J dropped 6; count of bases not matched to a gene: 5. Germline CDR1 and CDR2: GTSNPN and SVGIG (reference sequence). CDR3 length: 12 amino acids. In DNA, the CDR3 is TGTGCCTGGCTGCGGGACAGGAATGGCTACACCTTC. Translating gives CAWLRDRNGYTF.

This clonotype was seen a handful of times. The J gene is TRBJ1-2, the V gene TRBV29-1; 7 nucleotides align to TRBD1. The CDR3 totals 12 residues. CDR1 SQVTM and CDR2 ANQGSEA come from the germline V gene. The V segment lost 6 bases and the J segment 1 base; nucleotides outside the gene matches: 2. The CDR3 coding sequence is TGCAGCGTGGGGGACAGTAACTATGGCTACACCTTC. This translates into CSVGDSNYGYTF. The entire variable domain, with the rest obtained from reference TRBV29-1 and TRBJ1-2, is as follows: SAVISQKPSRDICQRGTSLTIQCQVDSQVTMMFWYRQQPGQSLTLIATANQGSEATYESGFVIDKFPISRPNLTFSTLTVSNMSPEDSSIYLCSVGDSNYGYTFGSGTRLTVV.

This clonotype was counted ten times or more. V is TRBV29-1 and J is TRBJ2-1; TRBD1 might be the D (6 bases). V lost 4 bases and J 2 bases, leaving 12 bases between the germline ends. The germline V gene has CDR1 SQVTM and CDR2 ANQGSEA. The CDR3 is 14 residues long. The CDR3 reads CSVVAQGPYNEQFF. CDR3 nucleotides: TGCAGCGTTGTGGCCCAGGGGCCCTACAATGAGCAGTTCTTC.

This clonotype has more than one count but fewer than ten. The CDR3 region is CASSLSQGASSPLHF. The CDR3 DNA sequence: TGTGCCAGCAGCTTAAGTCAGGGGGCATCCTCACCCCTCCACTTT. This chain links TRBV7-9 with TRBJ1-6; 8 bases are shared with TRBD1. Germline CDR1 SEHNR, CDR2 FQNEAQ (reference sequence). J gave up 10 bases and V 2 bases, and 7 bases lay outside the gene matches. This CDR3 contains 15 residues.

This clonotype was seen a few times. This chain links TRBV20-1 with TRBJ2-7; a possible D gene is TRBD2 (6 bases). V lost 6 bases and J lost 4, with 16 bases in between. This CDR3 contains 13 residues. Germline CDR1 and CDR2: DFQATT and SNEGSKA (reference sequence). As DNA, the CDR3 is TGCAGTGCCGCTCGGGGGTCCCTATACGAGCAGTACTTC. Its translation is CSAARGSLYEQYF.

The chain joins TRBV29-1 to TRBJ1-1; D perhaps matches TRBD1 (6 bases). CDR1 SQVTM and CDR2 ANQGSEA come from the germline V gene. Trimming pared 4 bases from V and 4 bases from J, leaving 19 bases between. The CDR3 loop spans 15 amino acids. The CDR3 bases are TGCAGCGTTGCAGACACCCTGGAGGGGGGCACTGAAGCTTTCTTT. Amino acid sequence: CSVADTLEGGTEAFF.

Many counts were recorded for this clonotype. The chain combines TRBV7-8 with TRBJ2-7; TRBD2 aligns across 12 bases. V lost 4 bases to trimming and J lost 5 bases; unmatched junction nucleotides: 12. The CDR3 runs to 17 residues. CDR1 is SGHVS, CDR2 FQNEAQ, per germline. CDR3 residues: CASSSKRTSGRFHEQYF. CDR3 nucleotide sequence: TGTGCCAGCAGCTCCAAACGAACTAGCGGGAGGTTTCACGAGCAGTACTTC. Supplemented by reference TRBV7-8 and TRBJ2-7, the full variable domain reads GAGVSQSPRYKVAKRGQDVALRCDPISGHVSLFWYQQALGQGPEFLTYFQNEAQLDKSGLPSDRFFAERPEGSVSTLKIQRTQQEDSAVYLCASSSKRTSGRFHEQYFGPGTRLTVT.

This clonotype was recorded at least ten times. This rearrangement joins TRBV7-8 to TRBJ2-7, with D tentatively TRBD1 (6 bases). The V end was cut by 0 bases, the J end by 5 bases, with 20 bases between. Germline V gives CDR1 SGHVS, CDR2 FQNEAQ. The CDR3 is 17 amino acids. The CDR3 sequence: CASSLAPGHDIGNEQYF. The CDR3 region has the DNA TGTGCCAGCAGCTTAGCCCCGGGACACGACATTGGGAACGAGCAGTACTTC.

This clonotype was seen ten or more times. V gene TRBV6-1 combines with J gene TRBJ2-3; D gene ambiguous. The CDR3 is 14 amino acids. CDR1 is MNHNS and CDR2 is SASEGT in the germline V gene. Trimming pared 7 bases from V and 2 bases from J, leaving 13 bases between. The chain's CDR3 is CASTLTEFTDTQYF. The CDR3 DNA follows: TGTGCCAGCACCCTGACGGAATTCACAGATACGCAGTATTTT.

In this sample, this clonotype turned up a few times. The chain recombines TRBV5-4 with TRBJ2-7; the D is unclear. This CDR3 is built from 14 residues. Germline CDR1 and CDR2: SGHNT and YYREEE (reference sequence). Trimming removed 1 base from V and 4 bases from J, with 12 bases in between. CDR3 coding DNA: TGTGCCAGCAGCTTGCCCGGTTCGTCTTACGAGCAGTACTTC. Translated: CASSLPGSSYEQYF.

This clonotype showed up many times. The V call is TRBV28, the J call TRBJ2-7, with no clear D. The CDR3 consists of 12 residues. The germline V and J ends were trimmed by 5 bases and 5 bases, with 10 bases remaining between them. The germline V gene encodes CDR1 MDHEN and CDR2 SYDVKM. CDR3 protein: CASSPIANEQYF. In DNA form, the CDR3 reads TGTGCCAGCAGTCCCATTGCCAACGAGCAGTACTTC.